The clone carrying this T cell receptor beta chain was counted between two and nine times. Its target is not known. Sequencing of the DNA from cultured CD4+ T cells was carried out with the Oncomine TCR Beta short-read assay. TCRdb recomputed calls from the PCR reads with MiXCR, one row per CDR3 protein. The sample consists of fewer than 15,000 distinct CDR3 sequences, less than 70% of them appearing once. This CDR3 has 13 residues. Germline CDR1 reads DFQATT; CDR2 reads SNEGSKA (reference sequence). V dropped 2 bases and J dropped 6 bases, with 13 bases sitting between them. Specified treatment: roughly 11-day PBMC culture with coronavirus spike peptide pools or control peptides (ViraFEST assay). The sample belongs to a study of vaccination and CD4 T cells after COVID-19.

Sequenced material: CD4+ T cells from blood, cultured in vitro. The chain joins TRBV20-1 to TRBJ1-2; possible D gene TRBD1, 6 bases. The clonotype comes from a human donor who had recovered from COVID-19. This CDR3 is CSARYIGQNGYTF. CDR3 in DNA: TGCAGTGCTAGATACATCGGACAGAATGGCTACACCTTC.